A single sample is the source of the 16 T cell receptor beta chains below, sequenced in a study of blood T cell repertoires in COVID-19. Measured with immunoSEQ multiplex PCR; TCRdb has only the in-frame clones, and not every one. The sample carries around 130,000 clones, approximately 83% recorded once. Sequencing was carried out using peripheral blood. These receptors were collected from a woman in her forties or fifties who had recovered from COVID-19.

This chain uses TRBV2 with TRBJ1-1, with a tentative D call TRBD1 (5 bases). Germline V gene sequence: CDR1 SNHLY, CDR2 FYNNEI. The CDR3 is made up of 13 amino acids. V was clipped by 4 bases and J by 11 bases, with 17 bases between them. DNA for the CDR3: TGTGCCAGCAGTGTGGAACAGGAGGGAAGGGCTTTCTTT. Translated: CASSVEQEGRAFF. The full variable domain, completed using reference TRBV2 and TRBJ1-1, is EPEVTQTPSHQVTQMGQEVILRCVPISNHLYFYWYRQILGQKVEFLVSFYNNEISEKSEIFDDQFSVERPDGSNFTLKIRSTKLEDSAMYFCASSVEQEGRAFFGQGTRLTVV.

This clone has only a few counts. The V call is TRBV6-2 or TRBV6-3, the J call TRBJ2-3; perhaps TRBD2 as D (5 bases). This CDR3 has 12 residues. The germline V gene has CDR1 MNHEY and CDR2 SVGEGT. Trimming pared 6 bases from V and 7 bases from J, leaving 11 bases between. The CDR3 nucleotides are TGTGCCAGCAGCCGCAGCGGTAATACGCAGTATTTT. As protein: CASSRSGNTQYF.

V is TRBV5-4 and J is TRBJ2-5; TRBD2 might be the D (7 bases). Deletions cut 4 bases from V and 5 bases from J, with 12 bases between. The CDR3 consists of 13 residues. From germline, CDR1 is SGHNT and CDR2 YYREEE (reference sequence). The CDR3 protein is CASSRGAGETQYF. The CDR3 DNA sequence: TGTGCCAGCAGCCGGGGGGCCGGGGAGACCCAGTACTTC.

The genes are TRBV19 and TRBJ1-5, with 7 bases lining up with TRBD1. The CDR3 runs to 13 residues. The V and J ends lost 3 bases and 7 bases, in that order; junction bases with no gene match: 3. Per the germline V gene, CDR1 is LNHDA and CDR2 is SQIVND (reference sequence). The CDR3 DNA is TGTGCCAGTAGTATTAAGGGGGCGCAGCCCCAGCATTTT. Amino acids: CASSIKGAQPQHF. The entire variable domain, with the rest obtained from reference TRBV19 and TRBJ1-5, is as follows: DGGITQSPKYLFRKEGQNVTLSCEQNLNHDAMYWYRQDPGQGLRLIYYSQIVNDFQKGDIAEGYSVSREKKESFPLTVTSAQKNPTAFYLCASSIKGAQPQHFGDGTRLSIL.

The V gene is TRBV4-1, the J gene TRBJ2-6; D call uncertain. There are 17 residues in the CDR3. From germline, CDR1 is MGHRA and CDR2 YSYEKL. Trimming shortened V by 1 base and J by 0 bases, and 10 bases separated the two germline ends. This chain's CDR3 is CASSQAVTSSGANVLTF. The CDR3 nucleotides are TGCGCCAGCAGCCAAGCGGTCACCTCCTCTGGGGCCAACGTCCTGACTTTC.

The CDR3 DNA sequence: TGTGCCAGCAGCATAGGACAGGACCAAGAGACCCAGTACTTC. It encodes CASSIGQDQETQYF. This rearrangement joins TRBV5-5 to TRBJ2-5; 7 bases are a match to TRBD1. The germline V gene has CDR1 SGHKS and CDR2 YYEKEE (reference sequence). V shed 4 bases and J 0 bases; nucleotides not matched to a gene: 3. CDR3 length: 14 residues.

The chain is built from TRBV5-4 and TRBJ1-4; tentative D call: TRBD1 (5 bases). CDR3 length: 14 residues. V lost 5 bases and J lost 10, with 18 bases in between. Germline loops: CDR1 SGHNT, CDR2 YYREEE (reference sequence). The CDR3, as DNA: TGTGCCAGCAGGCGGGGCGGAGGGGAGGGAAAACTGTTTTTT. The encoded protein is CASRRGGGEGKLFF.

The V gene is TRBV20-1, the J gene TRBJ1-2, with D uncertain. This CDR3 comprises 11 residues. The germline CDR1 and CDR2 sequences are DFQATT and SNEGSKA (reference sequence). The CDR3 bases are TGCATTTCCCTCGGGAACTATGGCTACACCTTC. It encodes CISLGNYGYTF.

The V call is TRBV28, the J call TRBJ1-5, with 8 bases identical to TRBD1. The germline V gene encodes CDR1 MDHEN and CDR2 SYDVKM. The CDR3 consists of 15 residues. J lost 5 bases, V lost 6 bases, and 9 bases had no gene match. CDR3 region: CASRAWDRTHQPQHF. In DNA, the CDR3 is TGTGCCAGCAGAGCCTGGGACAGGACCCATCAGCCCCAGCATTTT.

The chain joins TRBV7-3 to TRBJ1-3; D call uncertain. From germline, CDR1 is SGHTA and CDR2 FQGTGA. V shed 5 bases and J shed 4 bases, with 6 bases lying between them. The length of the CDR3 is 12 residues. Here the CDR3 DNA reads TGTGCCAGCAGCCCAGGAGGAAACACCATATATTTT. Residues: CASSPGGNTIYF.

The chain has TRBV5-6 and TRBJ2-7; TRBD1 aligns across 7 bases. Trimming removed 1 base from V and 6 bases from J; junction bases left unmatched: 13. The CDR3 runs to 16 residues. Per germline, CDR1 SGHDT and CDR2 YYEEEE. The CDR3 nucleotides read TGTGCCAGCAGCTTGTTGAAGGGACAGCCCCAGGCCGAGCAGTACTTC. Its protein product is CASSLLKGQPQAEQYF.

The chain uses TRBV4-1 and TRBJ2-3; the match to TRBD2 covers 7 bases. J lost 4 bases, V lost 0 bases, and 7 bases had no gene match. Germline V gives CDR1 MGHRA, CDR2 YSYEKL. This CDR3 contains 16 residues. CDR3 nucleotides: TGCGCCAGCAGCCAAGATCTCTCAGCGGGACCAGATACGCAGTATTTT. Translation: CASSQDLSAGPDTQYF.

The chain couples TRBV5-4 to TRBJ2-5; maybe TRBD2 (7 bases). V was trimmed by 0 bases and J by 5 bases, leaving 17 bases between them. The CDR3 covers 16 residues. Looked up from germline, CDR1 is SGHNT and CDR2 is YYREEE (reference sequence). The CDR3 sequence is CASSLGNPGGRETQYF. In DNA, the CDR3 is TGTGCCAGCAGCTTGGGAAATCCGGGGGGCAGGGAGACCCAGTACTTC.

A few counts support this clone. J is TRBJ1-4 and V is TRBV7-6, with 7 bases matching TRBD1. The V gene end was trimmed by 5 bases and the J gene end by 7 bases; junction bases not matched to a gene: 10. Germline values: CDR1 SGHVS, CDR2 FNYEAQ. The length of the CDR3 is 15 residues. The CDR3 spells CASSQTGPGGEKLFF. CDR3 in DNA: TGTGCCAGCAGCCAGACAGGGCCCGGTGGTGAAAAACTGTTTTTT.

The chain employs TRBV14 and TRBJ2-7; D remains unclear. This CDR3 is built from 15 residues. Between the trimmed V and J ends, which lost 0 bases and 1 base, there was a span of 10 bases. The germline gives CDR1 SGHDN, CDR2 FVKESK. The CDR3 coding sequence is TGTGCCAGCAGCCAAGAGCCTTCCAGGTCCTACGAGCAGTACTTC. It yields the protein CASSQEPSRSYEQYF.

This clone was picked up one time. The V gene is TRBV4-3, the J gene TRBJ2-7, with TRBD2 identical over 8 bases. V was pared by 3 bases and J by 1 base, with 8 bases of the junction left unmatched. The germline gives CDR1 LGHNA, CDR2 YSLEER. This CDR3 is 16 amino acids long. For the CDR3, the DNA is TGCGCCAGCAGCCAGGTACTAGCGGCCTATTCCTACGAGCAGTACTTC. This translates into CASSQVLAAYSYEQYF.